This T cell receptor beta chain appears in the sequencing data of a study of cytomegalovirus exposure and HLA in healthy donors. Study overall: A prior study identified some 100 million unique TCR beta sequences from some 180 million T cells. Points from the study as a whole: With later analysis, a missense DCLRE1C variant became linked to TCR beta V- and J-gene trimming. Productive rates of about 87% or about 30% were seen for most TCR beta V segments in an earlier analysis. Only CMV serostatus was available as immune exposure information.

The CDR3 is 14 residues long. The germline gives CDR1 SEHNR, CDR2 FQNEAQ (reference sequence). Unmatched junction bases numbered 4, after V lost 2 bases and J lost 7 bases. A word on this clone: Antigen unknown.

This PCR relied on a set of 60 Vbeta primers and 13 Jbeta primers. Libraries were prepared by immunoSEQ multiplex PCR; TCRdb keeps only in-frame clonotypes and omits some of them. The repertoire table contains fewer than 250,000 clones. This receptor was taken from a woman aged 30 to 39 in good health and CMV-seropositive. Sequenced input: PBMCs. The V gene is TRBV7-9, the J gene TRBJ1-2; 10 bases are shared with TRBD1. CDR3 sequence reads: CASSLWTGGGGYTF. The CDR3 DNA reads TGTGCCAGCAGCTTATGGACAGGGGGAGGTGGCTACACCTTC.